This T cell receptor (beta chain) was captured in a study of regulatory T cells in long-lasting Graves disease. Study conclusions and caveats: Relative to newly diagnosed Graves' patients, persistent ones had lower TCR diversity.

This CDR3 is built from 14 residues. Germline lookup yields CDR1 MGHRA and CDR2 YSYEKL. The V and J ends lost 0 bases and 6 bases, in that order; junction bases with no gene match: 3. The sample's time point: newly diagnosed GD, antithyroid drugs for less than 3 months. Construction of the TCR library relied on RNA isolated from PBMCs. This clonotype was found many times. As yet, its antigen is unknown. Assembly of TCR beta libraries relied on iRepertoire HTBI primers together with Arm-PCR of CDR3 regions. MiXCR was run by TCRdb on the multiplex PCR reads, yielding one entry per CDR3 protein. Among about 350,000 distinct CDR3 sequences listed, 16% were seen once. These data were also filed under a second study, of T cells in Graves' hyperthyroidism and ophthalmopathy. That report notes: Most clonotypes expanded in the thyroid (above 0.001) were also present in blood.

This sequence originates from a man aged 35 to 55 with Graves disease. Sequencing was performed on peripheral blood mononuclear cells (PBMCs), taken at new diagnosis, from a patient treated with antithyroid drugs. The chain joins TRBV4-1 to TRBJ2-7, with 9 bases aligning to TRBD1. The CDR3 reads CASSQEGQGSEQYF. CDR3 DNA sequence: TGCGCCAGCAGCCAAGAAGGACAGGGGTCCGAGCAGTACTTC.